This T cell receptor beta chain is drawn from a study of blood T cells in healthy people across ages (dated by TCRdb to between 2014 and 2017). About the investigation overall: In model experiments, template switching captured roughly one uniquely barcoded TCR beta cDNA molecule for every two T cells. To avoid experimental bias, donors of different ages were randomly spread across the sequencing lanes. The donors were split into four age groups: young (average around 15 years), middle-aged (39), aged (about 62) and long-lived (roughly 88). The study analyzed two additional independent replicas of 1 million unique cDNA reads from the same blood draw for two donors, one aged 18 to 29 and one aged 80 or older. Using deep sequencing normalized with unique cDNA molecular identifiers, the study measured how TCR beta repertoire diversity changes with age. Study-wide conclusions, independent of this receptor: Estimates of total diversity from one million sequenced T cells were regarded as lower bounds and underestimates. There was a strong correlation between observed TCR beta diversity and the percentage of naive T cells measured by flow cytometry. As age increased, observed TCR beta diversity per million T cells dropped in a roughly linear way, and a significant reduction was already evident by age about 40. Compared with the aged group, more naive CD4+ T cells, fewer expanded clones and increased TCR diversity were shown by the long-lived group, suggesting age selection. Donor CMV infection status was unknown, potentially confounding age-related changes in expanded clonotypes. Because profiling used bulk unsorted PBMCs, naive and antigen-experienced compartments could not be compared conclusively.

The library was prepared using 5' RACE. The reads were generated on an Illumina HiSeq 2500. A second roughly 6 to 11 cycle PCR used a sample-barcoded 5' primer and a J-beta primer mix. A unique molecular identifier was introduced onto each TCR beta cDNA molecule by a template-switch 5' adaptor carrying 12 random nucleotides. At least 3 million CDR3-containing paired-end reads were obtained from each sample. All of the RNA was converted into first-strand cDNA using the Mint cDNA synthesis kit, with a TRBC-specific oligonucleotide serving as the primer. Following uracil-DNA glycosylase treatment, all cDNA underwent a first 18-cycle PCR with the universal primers M1SS and BC2_uni_R. The paper's processing steps were these. Normalization of each sample was performed by random selection of 1 million high-quality reads, each carrying a distinct molecular identifier. Reads sharing molecular identifiers were discarded rather than binned into consensus sequences. MiTCR, with a Q25 quality threshold and the strictest error-elimination algorithm, was used for CDR3 identification, clonotype clustering and error correction. A nonparametric unseen species model with Euler transformation was used to estimate lower-bound total TCR beta diversity. Using fastp at Q25 and MiXCR, TCRdb reprocessed the public reads and kept productive beta chains. Each CDR3 protein gets just one entry, which takes the most common genes and DNA from the rows behind it. What appears here as the V and J calls and clone size reflects TCRdb's work, not the paper's. For this sample the table gives hundreds of thousands of distinct CDR3 sequences, of which 29% were detected only once. The top ten hold roughly a sixth of the sample.

The 39 donors, aged about 6 to 95 years, were systemically healthy Caucasian individuals from Russia. Around 10 milliliters of peripheral blood were collected from each donor into EDTA-treated Vacutainer tubes. PBMCs were isolated by Ficoll-Paque density-gradient centrifugation, with at least 6 million obtained per sample. Total RNA, at least 5.5 micrograms per sample, was extracted from PBMCs with Trizol reagent. The percentages of naive CD45RAhigh/CD27high T cells were determined by flow cytometry on a PBMC aliquot from every donor. There are a few counts of this clonotype. This receptor's antigen is unknown. A much more abundant neighbour one base away suggests this may be a read error. CDR1 and CDR2 were assigned from the germline V gene as LGHNA and YSLEER. The cysteine opens and the phenylalanine closes a CDR3 of 15 amino acids. The CDR3 DNA has 45 bases and is translated from base 1. V lost 0 bases and J lost 7 bases; the stretch between them is 16 bases long.

The specimen was blood. The chain employs TRBV4-3 and TRBJ2-7; the D gene assignment is ambiguous. The sequence came from a woman older than 75 in good health. The CDR3 region has the sequence CASSQDRAPRKEQYF. The DNA sequence reads TGCGCCAGCAGCCAAGATAGGGCCCCAAGGAAAGAGCAGTACTTC.